The clone carrying this T cell receptor beta chain has just one count. TCRdb keeps only in-frame clones here, not all; method: immunoSEQ multiplex PCR. The sample has about 680,000 clones; about 90% are singletons. This sample is drawn from a study of shared clonotypes between healthy human individuals. Germline V CDR1 and CDR2: MNHEY, SMNVEV (reference sequence). V lost 6 bases, J lost 6 bases, and 14 bases lay in between. The CDR3 is made up of 14 amino acids. Naive CD8 populations comprised CD45RO-negative cells positively selected for CCR7, excluding terminally differentiated effector memory CD45RA+ cells.

Sequencing used naive CD8+ T cells sorted from blood. The TCR originated in a man aged 25-40 years in good health. The chain employs TRBV27 and TRBJ2-2, with D uncertain. CDR3 sequence reads: CASRPLGWAGELFF. CDR3 in DNA: TGTGCCAGCAGGCCTCTGGGGTGGGCCGGGGAGCTGTTTTTT.